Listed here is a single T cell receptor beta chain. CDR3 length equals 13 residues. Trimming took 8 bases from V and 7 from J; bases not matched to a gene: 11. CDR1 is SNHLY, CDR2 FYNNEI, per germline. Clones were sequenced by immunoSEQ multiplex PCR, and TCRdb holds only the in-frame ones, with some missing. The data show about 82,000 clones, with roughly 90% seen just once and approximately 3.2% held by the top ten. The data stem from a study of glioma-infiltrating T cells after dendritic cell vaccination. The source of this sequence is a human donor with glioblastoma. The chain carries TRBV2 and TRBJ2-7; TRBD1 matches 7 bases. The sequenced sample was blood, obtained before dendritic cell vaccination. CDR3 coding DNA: TGTGCCAGCCAGGGGACAGCAGAAAGGGAGCAGTACTTC. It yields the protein CASQGTAEREQYF.